This T cell receptor (beta chain) stems from a study of blood T cell repertoires in COVID-19. The wider study: COVID-19 samples, acute and convalescent, were from the United States, Italy and Spain.

The table came from immunoSEQ multiplex PCR; TCRdb's copy has only in-frame clones and leaves some out. The profile shows approximately 230,000 clones, roughly 88% of them singletons. Per the germline V gene, CDR1 is SGHAT and CDR2 is FQNNGV. Trimming stripped 5 bases from V and 1 base from J, with 8 bases between. The CDR3 is 13 amino acids. This TCR came from a man older than 75 with acute or convalescent COVID-19. The rearrangement links TRBV11-2 to TRBJ2-5; D not certain. Sample: peripheral blood. CDR3 protein: CASSKGVQETQYF. The CDR3 DNA reads as TGTGCCAGCAGCAAAGGAGTCCAAGAGACCCAGTACTTC.